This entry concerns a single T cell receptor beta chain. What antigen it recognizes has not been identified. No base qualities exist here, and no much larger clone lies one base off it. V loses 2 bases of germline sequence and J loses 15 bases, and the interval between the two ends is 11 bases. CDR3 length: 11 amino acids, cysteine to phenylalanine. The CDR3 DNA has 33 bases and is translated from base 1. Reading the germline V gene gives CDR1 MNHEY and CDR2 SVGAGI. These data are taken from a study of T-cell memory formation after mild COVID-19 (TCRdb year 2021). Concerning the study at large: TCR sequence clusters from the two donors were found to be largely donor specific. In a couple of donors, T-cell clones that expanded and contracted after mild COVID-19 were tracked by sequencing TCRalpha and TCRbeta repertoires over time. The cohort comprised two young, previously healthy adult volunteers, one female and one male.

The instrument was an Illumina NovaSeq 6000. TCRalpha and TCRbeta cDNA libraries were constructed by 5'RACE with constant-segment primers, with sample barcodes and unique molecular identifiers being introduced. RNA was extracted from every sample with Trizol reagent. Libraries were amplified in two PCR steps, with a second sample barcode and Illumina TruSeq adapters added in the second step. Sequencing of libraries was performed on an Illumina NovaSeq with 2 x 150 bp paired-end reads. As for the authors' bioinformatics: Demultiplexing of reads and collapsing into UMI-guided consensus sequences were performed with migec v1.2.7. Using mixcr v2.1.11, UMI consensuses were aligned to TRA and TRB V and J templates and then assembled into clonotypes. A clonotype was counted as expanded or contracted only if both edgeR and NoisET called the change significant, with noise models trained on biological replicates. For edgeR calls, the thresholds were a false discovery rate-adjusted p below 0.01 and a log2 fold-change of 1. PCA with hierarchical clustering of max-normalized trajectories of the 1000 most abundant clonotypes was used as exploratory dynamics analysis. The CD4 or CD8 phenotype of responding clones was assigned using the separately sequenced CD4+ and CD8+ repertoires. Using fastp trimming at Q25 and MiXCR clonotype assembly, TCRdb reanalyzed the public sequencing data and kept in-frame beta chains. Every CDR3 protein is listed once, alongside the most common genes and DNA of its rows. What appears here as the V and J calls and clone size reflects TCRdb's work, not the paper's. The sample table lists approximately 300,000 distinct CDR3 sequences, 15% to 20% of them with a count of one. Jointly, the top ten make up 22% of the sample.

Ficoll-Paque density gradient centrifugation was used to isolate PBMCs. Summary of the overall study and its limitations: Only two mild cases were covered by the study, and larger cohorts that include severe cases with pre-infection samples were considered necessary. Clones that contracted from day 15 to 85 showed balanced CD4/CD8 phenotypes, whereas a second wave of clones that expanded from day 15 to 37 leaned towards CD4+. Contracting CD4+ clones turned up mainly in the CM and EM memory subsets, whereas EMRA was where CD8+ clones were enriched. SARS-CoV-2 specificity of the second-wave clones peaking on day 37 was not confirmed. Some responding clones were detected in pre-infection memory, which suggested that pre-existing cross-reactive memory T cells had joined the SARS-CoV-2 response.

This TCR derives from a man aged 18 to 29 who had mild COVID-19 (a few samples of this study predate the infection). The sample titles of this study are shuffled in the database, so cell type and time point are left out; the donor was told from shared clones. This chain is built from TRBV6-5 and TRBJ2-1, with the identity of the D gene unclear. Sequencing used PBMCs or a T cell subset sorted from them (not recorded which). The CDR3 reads CASSYVGILFF. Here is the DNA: TGTGCCAGCAGTTACGTGGGGATCCTGTTCTTC.